This T cell receptor (beta chain) appears in the sequencing data of a study of blood T cell repertoires in COVID-19 (dated by TCRdb to 2020 to 2021). Turning to the overall study: Samples from collaborators originated in the United States, Italy and Spain and spanned both the acute and convalescent phases of COVID-19. The material from the prospective study consisted of cDNA or gDNA derived from T cells, B-cell-depleted T cells, or PBMCs. Deeply sampled blood TCRbeta repertoires from subjects exposed to, actively infected with, or recovered from COVID-19 were included in the dataset. A freely available public database, intended as a resource for researchers studying the immune response to SARS-CoV-2, is where the repertoires were released. Samples were obtained from the ongoing ImmuneRACE study (first 160 participants) and from roughly 1,300 subjects provided by 6 global collaborators. A de-identified subject ID, COVID-19 status, age in years and sex were almost always included in the sample metadata. HLA class I and class II types, where available, came from metadata supplied by the sample provider rather than from assay-based typing.

Broader findings and caveats from the paper: How much clinical and demographic metadata was included differed by source and by participant, and the metadata was provided uncurated.

Details on this clone: Its antigen remains undetermined. No per-base quality is available; no much larger clone lies one base away.

A second Seattle source provided samples from volunteer blood donors who had recovered from COVID-19. Each collaborating institution followed its own protocols to collect whole blood in K2EDTA tubes. For TCRbeta analysis, collaborator samples were shipped as frozen whole blood, as isolated PBMCs, or as DNA extracted from either sample type. TCRbeta CDR3 regions were amplified from genomic DNA by means of the immunoSEQ Assay, a bias-controlled multiplex PCR. The authors' pipeline ran thus. Within the assay, amplification of reference gene primers was used to estimate how many nucleated cells each sample contained. To quantify the absolute abundance of each unique TCRbeta CDR3 rearrangement, sequence reads were collapsed and filtered. For each sample, productive Simpson clonality was calculated as the square root of Simpson's diversity index across productive rearrangements. TCRdb provides this immuneACCESS table in a form limited to in-frame rearrangements. Some clones are lacking; in checked studies, under half of them reflect an unresolved V gene, and why the rest are absent is not known. The DNA gave D and trimming, while V, J and clone size come from that table. This sample is represented by about 300,000 clones; approximately 88% of them were singletons. Approximately 7% of the sample belongs to the ten largest clones.

The receptor's source is a woman aged 25-40 years who had recovered from COVID-19. The specimen was peripheral blood.

The CDR3 corresponds to CAWSRNRNTEAFF. The sequenced DNA: TGTGCCTGGAGCCGAAACAGGAACACTGAAGCTTTCTTT. The chain couples TRBV30 to TRBJ1-1, with the identity of the D gene unclear. From the germline V gene (reference sequence), CDR1 is GTSNPN and CDR2 is SVGIG. The CDR3 covers 13 residues, taking in both the cysteine and the phenylalanine. This entry keeps only the CDR3 DNA: 39 bases, framed from base 1. V lost 3 bases and J lost 1 base; the stretch between them is 9 bases long.